The 22 T cell receptor beta chains reported below all come from one sample, sequenced in a study of blood T cell repertoires in COVID-19. This table comes from immunoSEQ multiplex PCR, and its TCRdb copy is limited to in-frame clones, with some not included. The profile shows 190,000 or so clones, approximately 87% of them singletons. The sequenced sample consisted of peripheral blood. These TCRs come from a woman younger than 30 who had recovered from COVID-19.

The chain joins TRBV11-2 to TRBJ2-7; no clear D gene. Germline CDR1 reads SGHAT; CDR2 reads FQNNGV. With 5 bases removed from V and 4 bases from J, the gap between germline ends came to 15 bases. There are 14 residues in the CDR3. The CDR3, as DNA: TGTGCCAGCAGCGCCACTCTTGGGCTATACGAGCAGTACGTC. As protein: CASSATLGLYEQYV.

The chain combines TRBV6-5 with TRBJ1-2; 7 positions match TRBD1. This CDR3 is 15 amino acids long. V shed 6 bases and J 4 bases; nucleotides not matched to a gene: 11. The V gene's germline CDR1 is MNHEY and CDR2 SVGAGI. CDR3 DNA: TGTGCCAGCAGCAGCAACAGGGGACATTTCTATGGCTACACCTTC. Translation gives CASSSNRGHFYGYTF.

The chain is built from TRBV7-9 and TRBJ1-1; D is possibly TRBD1 (5 bases). This CDR3 is built from 15 residues. Deletions cut 1 base from V and 6 bases from J, with 15 bases between. CDR1 and CDR2 from the germline V gene are SEHNR and FQNEAQ (reference sequence). CDR3 nucleotide sequence: TGTGCCAGCAGCTTAGTAAGGGGCACGTTGTCTGAAGCTTTCTTT. It yields the protein CASSLVRGTLSEAFF.

The gene calls are TRBV19 and TRBJ1-5, with TRBD1 matching 7 bases. V shed 6 bases, J shed 7 bases, and the junction held 12 bases outside the gene matches. CDR3 length equals 15 residues. Germline CDR1 LNHDA, CDR2 SQIVND (reference sequence). In DNA form, the CDR3 reads TGTGCCAGTAGCACTCTGCGGGACAGAGGACAGCCCCAGCATTTT. Translated, it gives CASSTLRDRGQPQHF.

This chain uses TRBV7-8 with TRBJ1-5; 9 bases fit TRBD1. Unmatched junction bases numbered 3, after V lost 5 bases and J lost 4 bases. This CDR3 has 14 residues. Germline V gives CDR1 SGHVS, CDR2 FQNEAQ. The DNA for the CDR3 is TGTGCCAGCAGCACCGGGACAGGGAATCAGCCCCAGCATTTT. Amino acid sequence: CASSTGTGNQPQHF.

DNA of the CDR3: TGTGCCAGCATTAACCAGGGGGCTTTGAGTAACGAGCAGTACTTC. Encoded protein: CASINQGALSNEQYF. The chain has TRBV28 and TRBJ2-7, with TRBD1 matching 8 bases. Germline trimming cut 7 bases from V and 5 bases from J; bases unmatched to any gene: 13. The V gene's germline CDR1 is MDHEN and CDR2 SYDVKM. This CDR3 comprises 15 residues.

The chain recombines TRBV6-1 with TRBJ1-2; 7 bases map to TRBD1. This CDR3 spans 12 amino acids. V lost 6 bases, J lost 2 bases, and 0 bases stayed unmatched. Germline V CDR1 and CDR2: MNHNS, SASEGT. For the CDR3, the DNA is TGTGCCAGCAGACAGGGGAACTATGGCTACACCTTC. Residues: CASRQGNYGYTF.

The sample holds one count of this clone. V and J are TRBV13 and TRBJ2-1; no clear D. The germline V gene encodes CDR1 PRHDT and CDR2 FYEKMQ (reference sequence). The CDR3 length is 15 residues. The V and J ends lost 1 base and 9 bases respectively, with 16 bases between them. CDR3 region: CASSLVTVGGGEQFF. CDR3 nucleotides: TGTGCCAGCAGCTTAGTCACGGTTGGCGGCGGTGAGCAGTTCTTC. Full variable domain (missing parts from reference TRBV13 and TRBJ2-1): AAGVIQSPRHLIKEKRETATLKCYPIPRHDTVYWYQQGPGQDPQFLISFYEKMQSDKGSIPDRFSAQQFSDYHSELNMSSLELGDSALYFCASSLVTVGGGEQFFGPGTRLTVL.

The chain employs TRBV3-1 (or the pseudogene TRBV3-2) and TRBJ1-5; the D gene is possibly TRBD1 (6 bases). V was pared by 1 base and J by 7 bases, with 14 bases between. Germline V gene lookup returns CDR1 LGHDT and CDR2 YNNKEL (reference sequence). The CDR3 length is 15 residues. The CDR3 sequence is CASSQGRGAWQPQHF. In nucleotides, the CDR3 is TGTGCCAGCAGCCAAGGCCGGGGGGCTTGGCAGCCCCAGCATTTT.

The gene calls are TRBV6-5 and TRBJ1-2; 9 nucleotides line up with TRBD1. The CDR3 sequence is 14 residues long. V lost 0 bases and J lost 7; bases outside the gene matches: 3. Per the germline V gene, CDR1 is MNHEY and CDR2 is SVGAGI. CDR3 nucleotide sequence: TGTGCCAGCAGTTACTCCGGGACAGGGTTTGGCTACACCTTC. Translating it yields CASSYSGTGFGYTF.

V and J are TRBV19 and TRBJ1-1; 8 nucleotides align to TRBD1. The CDR3 is made up of 15 amino acids. The germline V gene encodes CDR1 LNHDA and CDR2 SQIVND (reference sequence). V trimming: 5 bases; J trimming: 3 bases; junction bases outside the gene matches: 8. Here the CDR3 DNA reads TGTGCCAGTAGTGTGGACAGGGCGGGGGACACTGAAGCTTTCTTT. Translated, it gives CASSVDRAGDTEAFF.

The chain couples TRBV6-5 to TRBJ1-1; 7 bases are shared with TRBD1. Germline V CDR1 and CDR2: MNHEY, SVGAGI. V lost 6 bases, J lost 4 bases, and 5 bases stayed unmatched. This CDR3 is 13 amino acids long. The CDR3 nucleotides are TGTGCCAGCAGGCACAGGGGTGCCACTGAAGCTTTCTTT. Translating gives CASRHRGATEAFF.

The chain has TRBV27 and TRBJ2-3; D remains unclear. Germline V gives CDR1 MNHEY, CDR2 SMNVEV (reference sequence). The CDR3 has 16 amino acids. V was trimmed by 3 bases and J by 1 base, leaving 14 bases between them. CDR3 sequence (DNA): TGTGCCAGCAGTTTCAGGTCCACGCAGGGCACAGATACGCAGTATTTT. Translation gives CASSFRSTQGTDTQYF.

The V call is TRBV7-6, the J call TRBJ2-5, with unresolved D. CDR1 is SGHVS and CDR2 is FNYEAQ in the germline V gene. This CDR3 has 11 amino acids. The V and J ends lost 7 bases and 5 bases respectively, with 8 bases between them. CDR3 coding DNA: TGTGCCAGCATCCTCTCCGAGACCCAGTACTTC. Encoded protein: CASILSETQYF.

The chain has TRBV19 and TRBJ1-2; D not certain. Per the germline V gene, CDR1 is LNHDA and CDR2 is SQIVND (reference sequence). V was cut by 3 bases and J by 4 bases, with 15 bases left in between. The CDR3 runs 15 residues. CDR3 protein: CASSIGPLQTYGYTF. CDR3 DNA sequence: TGTGCCAGTAGTATTGGCCCCCTGCAAACCTATGGCTACACCTTC.

The chain recombines TRBV4-3 with TRBJ2-5, with D tentatively TRBD1 (5 bases). CDR1 and CDR2 from the germline V gene are LGHNA and YSLEER. Trimming removed 0 bases from V and 4 bases from J, with 15 bases in between. CDR3 length: 16 residues. The CDR3 loop is CASSQDFDSQGETQYF. CDR3 DNA: TGCGCCAGCAGCCAAGACTTCGACAGCCAGGGAGAGACCCAGTACTTC.

The chain employs TRBV30 and TRBJ2-5; 9 nucleotides match TRBD2. The CDR3 is made up of 14 amino acids. V lost 3 bases and J lost 3; bases outside the gene matches: 5. The V gene's germline CDR1 is GTSNPN and CDR2 SVGIG (reference sequence). Here the CDR3 DNA reads TGTGCCTGGAGACCTAGCGGGGCTAAAGAGACCCAGTACTTC. Translation gives CAWRPSGAKETQYF.

This chain connects TRBV6-5 to TRBJ1-5, with D possibly matching TRBD1 (6 bases). CDR1 and CDR2 from the germline V gene are MNHEY and SVGAGI. The CDR3 sequence is 14 residues long. V was cut by 2 bases and J by 6 bases, with 11 bases left in between. CDR3 DNA sequence: TGTGCCAGCAGTTACCGACAGGACGGTCAGCCCCAGCATTTT. This sequence encodes CASSYRQDGQPQHF.

This clone was seen once. The rearrangement joins TRBV24-1 to TRBJ2-3, with TRBD2 identical over 10 bases. This CDR3 has 19 amino acids. V trimming: 4 bases; J trimming: 2 bases; junction bases outside the gene matches: 14. Germline V gene data show CDR1 as KGHDR and CDR2 as SFDVKD. The CDR3 nucleotides are TGTGCCACCAGTGACCCCGGGGTAGCGGGGGGCGAATACACAGATACGCAGTATTTT. Translating gives CATSDPGVAGGEYTDTQYF.

The genes are TRBV2 and TRBJ2-4; 9 positions agree with TRBD1. Germline V gives CDR1 SNHLY, CDR2 FYNNEI. The CDR3 has 16 amino acids. The J segment lost 1 base and the V segment lost 4 bases, leaving 5 bases of the junction unmatched. The CDR3 coding sequence is TGTGCCAGCAGTGGGACAGGGGCACCGGCCAAAAACATTCAGTACTTC. Translation: CASSGTGAPAKNIQYF.

The chain joins TRBV4-1 to TRBJ2-5, with TRBD2 matching 11 bases. Germline trimming cut 0 bases from V and 6 bases from J; bases unmatched to any gene: 6. CDR1 and CDR2 from the germline V gene are MGHRA and YSYEKL. There are 16 residues in the CDR3. The DNA of the CDR3 is TGCGCCAGCAGCCAAGATTCTAGCGGGAGGCAGAAGACCCAGTACTTC. This codes for CASSQDSSGRQKTQYF.

This chain links TRBV19 with TRBJ2-7; weak D call: TRBD1 (6 bases). The CDR3 runs 13 residues. The V gene lost 8 bases and the J gene lost 5 bases, with 16 bases spanning the gap. Germline CDR1 and CDR2: LNHDA and SQIVND (reference sequence). The CDR3 is CASSPGVANEQYV. The CDR3, as DNA: TGTGCCAGTTCTCCAGGGGTTGCCAACGAGCAGTACGTC.